The present T cell receptor beta chain was sequenced within a study of T cell repertoires in cytomegalovirus infection. Study at large: CMV infection and matching HLA type were both indicated by public TCR beta signatures.

TCRdb independently ran MiXCR on the reads; one entry per CDR3 protein. The data show 500,000 or so distinct CDR3 sequences, 15% to 20% seen once. Many counts were recorded for this clonotype. The antigen remains unidentified. General study points: Pooled public TCR beta family frequency picked out CMV carriers with the relevant HLA. HLA-C-restricted CMV clonotypes gave the most frequent clonotype in two of eight donors.

V was clipped by 5 bases and J by 4 bases, with 12 bases between them. Germline V gene data show CDR1 as SGHVS and CDR2 as FQNEAQ. The CDR3 runs 13 residues. Specimen: CD8+ T cells from PBMCs. This sequence joins TRBV7-8 and TRBJ2-7; no firm D call. The receptor was isolated from a human donor in good health (CMV status not recorded). Some clones in this sample may be carry-over from other donors' samples. As DNA, the CDR3 is TGTGCCAGCAGCGGTCCAGCGTTTTACGAGCAGTACTTC. Amino acid sequence: CASSGPAFYEQYF.